This entry is about one T cell receptor beta chain. Its target is not known. The junction does not match germline at one end; this may be a read error. This record comes from a study of glioma-infiltrating T cells. TCR alpha and beta CDR3 regions were amplified from RNA using iRepertoire nested multiplex PCR. Tissue mRNA or PBMC total RNA, 100-400 ng, went into one-step reverse transcription and amplification. TCRdb re-called the multiplex PCR reads with MiXCR, one entry per CDR3 protein. The table has about 2,500 distinct CDR3 sequences, 69% seen once. Germline loops: CDR1 DFQATT, CDR2 SNEGSKA (reference sequence). The CDR3 spans 15 residues. Overall study results and limits: Tissue-blood divergence was below expectation in non-neoplastic patients, above in gliomas. Tissue and blood shared very few CDR3 sequences.

The clonotype originates from a human donor with low-grade glioma or glioblastoma, undergoing nonglioma brain surgery, or in good health (not recorded which). What was sequenced was glioma tissue, nonneoplastic brain tissue, or PBMCs (not recorded which). V and J are TRBV20-1 and TRBJ2-3; D is unclear. The CDR3 DNA reads as TGCGGTGCCCCCGCCAACCCATCGCGGACAGATACGCAGTATTTT. Residues: CGAPANPSRTDTQYF.